Below, one T cell receptor (beta chain) is given with its context. Its target is unknown. 5' RACE that incorporated UMI labels was used to prepare the TRB cDNA libraries. One entry per CDR3 protein, without DNA, is what TCRdb gives after re-calling the 5' RACE reads. In total, the table holds roughly 100,000 distinct CDR3 sequences. Germline CDR1 PRHDT, CDR2 FYEKMQ (reference sequence). The CDR3 totals 17 residues. These data are taken from a study of CXCR3-negative and CXCR3-positive naive CD8 T cells. Study-level results: Naive cells positive for CXCR3 carried more hydrophobic TRB CDR3s than CXCR3-negative ones.

The genes are TRBV13 and TRBJ1-3. The receptor comes from a human donor in good health. Some clones in this sample may be carry-over from other donors' samples. The sequenced sample consisted of naive CXCR3+ CD8+ T cells from blood. The sample's subset: CD45RO-CCR7+CD27+CD95- naive CD8+ T cells expressing CXCR3 (TNR3+). The CDR3 region is CASSSGPGQISGNTIYF.